This entry lists 24 T cell receptor beta chains sequenced from one sample in a study of siplizumab effects on memory and regulatory T cells. Profiling relied on immunoSEQ multiplex PCR, and the TCRdb table lists in-frame clones only, not all of them. Found here are more than 75,000 clones, roughly 93% of them singletons; the top ten hold over 5.5%. Sequenced material: CD8+ T cells sorted from blood. All receptors come from a human donor in good health.

This chain links TRBV2 with TRBJ2-1; TRBD1 is a possible D gene (5 bases). The CDR3 is made up of 14 amino acids. The ends were cut back, 8 bases at V and 0 bases at J, with 11 bases in the middle. Germline CDR1 reads SNHLY; CDR2 reads FYNNEI. The CDR3 DNA sequence: TGTGCCAGCGGGGCAGGCGTCTCCTACAATGAGCAGTTCTTC. This translates into CASGAGVSYNEQFF.

This chain links TRBV11-2 with TRBJ2-7; D possibly corresponds to TRBD2 (5 bases). Germline-derived CDR1 and CDR2 are SGHAT and FQNNGV. The length of the CDR3 is 14 residues. V lost 5 bases and J lost 3, with 14 bases in between. DNA for the CDR3: TGTGCCAGCAGCCAACCCGGACTGATCTACGAGCAGTACTTC. It encodes CASSQPGLIYEQYF.

This chain links TRBV19 with TRBJ2-1, with D tentatively TRBD2 (5 bases). Trimming shortened V by 7 bases and J by 4 bases, and 11 bases separated the two germline ends. Germline V gives CDR1 LNHDA, CDR2 SQIVND (reference sequence). The length of the CDR3 is 13 residues. CDR3 sequence reads: CASTGYAYNEQFF. Here the CDR3 DNA reads TGTGCCAGTACGGGATACGCGTACAATGAGCAGTTCTTC.

The rearrangement links TRBV19 to TRBJ1-1, with D hard to call. Looked up from germline, CDR1 is LNHDA and CDR2 is SQIVND (reference sequence). This CDR3 has 13 residues. V lost 4 bases and J 4 bases, leaving 10 bases between the germline ends. The CDR3: CASSTGLFTEAFF. CDR3 in DNA: TGTGCCAGTAGTACGGGCCTCTTCACTGAAGCTTTCTTT.

This rearrangement joins TRBV10-3 to TRBJ2-1, with D perhaps matching TRBD2 (6 bases). Looked up from germline, CDR1 is ENHRY and CDR2 is SYGVKD. The CDR3 is 14 amino acids. The V gene lost 2 bases and the J gene lost 5 bases, with 10 bases spanning the gap. CDR3 nucleotide sequence: TGTGCCATCAGTGAGCCGGGACTCAACAATGAGCAGTTCTTC. It specifies CAISEPGLNNEQFF.

As regards this clone: At the DNA level, this CDR3 is encoded by other sequences in the same sample as well. The chain uses TRBV6-5 and TRBJ1-1; maybe TRBD1 (6 bases). This CDR3 spans 13 amino acids. Trimming removed 3 bases at V and 2 bases at J, with 7 bases between. CDR1 MNHEY and CDR2 SVGAGI come from the germline V gene. Written as DNA, the CDR3 is TGTGCCAGCAGTTATGGGGGCAACACTGAAGCTTTCTTT. This sequence encodes CASSYGGNTEAFF.

The J gene is TRBJ1-5, the V gene TRBV19; 8 bases agree with TRBD1. Germline lookup yields CDR1 LNHDA and CDR2 SQIVND (reference sequence). The CDR3 contains 14 residues. With 3 bases clipped from V and 7 bases from J, the junction kept 5 bases outside the gene matches. In DNA form, the CDR3 reads TGTGCCAGTAGTATCCAGGGGGCTTGGCAGCCCCAGCATTTT. Encoded protein: CASSIQGAWQPQHF.

The CDR3 region is CASSPRGAETQYF. The CDR3 coding sequence is TGTGCCAGCAGTCCAAGGGGGGCAGAGACCCAGTACTTC. The chain joins TRBV27 to TRBJ2-5; D possibly matches TRBD1 or TRBD2 (6 bases each). The V end lost 5 bases, the J end lost 4 bases, and 11 bases lay between the germline ends. Germline assignment: CDR1 MNHEY and CDR2 SMNVEV (reference sequence). This CDR3 spans 13 amino acids.

This clone was detected once. The genes are TRBV6-6 and TRBJ1-4, with a possible D match to TRBD1 (5 bases). The CDR3 contains 13 residues. Trimming shortened V by 4 bases and J by 4 bases, and 7 bases separated the two germline ends. Germline V CDR1 and CDR2: MNHNY, SVGAGI (reference sequence). CDR3 in DNA: TGTGCCAGCAGTTCACAGGATAATGAAAAACTGTTTTTT. Amino acids: CASSSQDNEKLFF.

Notes on this clone: Other nucleotide sequences in the sample specify the same CDR3. The genes are TRBV4-1 and TRBJ2-7, with D maybe TRBD1 (6 bases). From germline, CDR1 is MGHRA and CDR2 YSYEKL. V shed 3 bases and J shed 3 bases, with 15 bases lying between them. This CDR3 spans 15 amino acids. CDR3 bases: TGCGCCAGCAGCCAGGACCCAACAGGGCTCTACGAGCAGTACTTC. Its protein product is CASSQDPTGLYEQYF.

This clone has only one observation. The chain combines TRBV7-9 with TRBJ2-1; 11 nucleotides match TRBD2. After removal of 5 bases from V and 1 base from J, the junction contained 7 bases not matched to a gene. CDR3 length: 17 amino acids. Germline lookup yields CDR1 SEHNR and CDR2 FQNEAQ (reference sequence). CDR3: CASSQGLAEISYNEQFF. The CDR3 nucleotides are TGTGCCAGCAGCCAGGGACTAGCGGAGATTTCCTACAATGAGCAGTTCTTC.

The chain carries TRBV18 and TRBJ2-3; tentative D call: TRBD1 (6 bases). V gave up 6 bases and J gave up 4 bases, with 17 bases separating them. CDR3 size: 15 residues. Germline CDR1 reads KGHSH; CDR2 reads LQKENI. The CDR3 DNA is TGTGCCAGCTCCTCACCAGGGGATAGGGCAGATACGCAGTATTTT. Protein product: CASSSPGDRADTQYF.

About this clone: Because the CDR3 is missing its conserved closing phenylalanine or tryptophan, this is likely a read error. The DNA is omitted, as the CDR3 cannot be located on it reliably, and the CDR3 follows TCRdb's listing. The chain has TRBV4-1 and TRBJ1-2. Germline lookup yields CDR1 MGHRA and CDR2 YSYEKL. The CDR3 is 14 amino acids long, termini counted. The CDR3 loop is CASSQERAGSHVVI.

The genes are TRBV5-1 and TRBJ1-1; a possible D gene is TRBD1 (6 bases). Germline-derived CDR1 and CDR2 are SGHRS and YFSETQ. The CDR3 totals 15 residues. Deletions cut 2 bases from V and 1 base from J, with 12 bases between. The CDR3 DNA reads as TGCGCCAGCAGCTTAAAGACAGGCCAGAACACTGAAGCTTTCTTT. Translation gives CASSLKTGQNTEAFF.

The J gene is TRBJ2-7, the V gene TRBV13; 9 nucleotides agree with TRBD2. Germline V lookup: CDR1 PRHDT, CDR2 FYEKMQ (reference sequence). CDR3 size: 15 residues. The V segment lost 5 bases and the J segment 2 bases; nucleotides outside the gene matches: 7. The CDR3 nucleotides read TGTGCCAGCAGCGGAGGTAGCGGGAGTCCCTACGAGCAGTACTTC. This translates into CASSGGSGSPYEQYF.

The CDR3 sequence: CASSFRSLSDTGELFF. The CDR3 DNA reads as TGTGCCAGCAGCTTCCGATCCCTATCGGACACCGGGGAGCTGTTTTTT. The chain uses TRBV13 and TRBJ2-2; D not resolved. The germline gives CDR1 PRHDT, CDR2 FYEKMQ (reference sequence). V shed 3 bases and J shed 3 bases, with 14 bases lying between them. CDR3 length: 16 residues.

V and J are TRBV19 and TRBJ2-7; D gene uncertain. The CDR3 length is 14 residues. Trimming took 5 bases from V and 4 from J, leaving 15 bases between them. Germline V gene lookup returns CDR1 LNHDA and CDR2 SQIVND (reference sequence). The DNA of the CDR3 is TGTGCCAGTAGTTTAACGGCAGACTTTTACGAGCAGTACTTC. Its protein product is CASSLTADFYEQYF.

J is TRBJ2-1 and V is TRBV6-5, with 8 bases identical to TRBD1. Germline-derived CDR1 and CDR2 are MNHEY and SVGAGI. The CDR3 has 15 residues. J lost 8 bases, V lost 0 bases, and 6 bases had no gene match. The CDR3 here is CASSYSTQGADEQFF. The CDR3 bases are TGTGCCAGCAGTTACTCAACCCAGGGGGCCGATGAGCAGTTCTTC.

J is TRBJ2-2 and V is TRBV29-1; 7 nucleotides agree with TRBD2. V was clipped by 2 bases and J by 10 bases; unmatched bases: 4. The length of the CDR3 is 12 residues. Germline V gene data show CDR1 as SQVTM and CDR2 as ANQGSEA. The CDR3 protein is CSVETSAEELFF. The CDR3 DNA reads TGCAGCGTTGAAACTAGCGCGGAGGAGCTGTTTTTT.

V usage is TRBV7-9 and J usage is TRBJ2-5; maybe TRBD2 (6 bases). Looked up from germline, CDR1 is SEHNR and CDR2 is FQNEAQ (reference sequence). V was clipped by 5 bases and J by 1 base, with 14 bases between them. CDR3 length equals 15 residues. CDR3 protein: CASSPSGLLQETQYF. CDR3 DNA sequence: TGTGCCAGCAGCCCCTCGGGACTCCTCCAAGAGACCCAGTACTTC.

The V call is TRBV7-3, the J call TRBJ2-3; 7 bases map to TRBD2. Germline CDR1 is SGHTA and CDR2 is FQGTGA. V was pared by 5 bases and J by 0 bases, with 2 bases of the junction left unmatched. There are 14 residues in the CDR3. The CDR3 sequence is CASSQAGSTDTQYF. The CDR3 coding sequence is TGTGCCAGCAGCCAAGCGGGGAGCACAGATACGCAGTATTTT.

The chain has TRBV6-1 and TRBJ1-5; D possibly corresponds to TRBD1 (6 bases). The CDR3 is 14 residues long. V was shortened by 4 bases and J by 2 bases, with 9 bases between the two germline ends. Per germline, CDR1 MNHNS and CDR2 SASEGT. DNA of the CDR3: TGTGCCAGCAGTGTGCGACAGGGCAATCAGCCCCAGCATTTT. Translating gives CASSVRQGNQPQHF.

The chain employs TRBV29-1 and TRBJ2-7; TRBD2 is a possible D gene (8 bases). Germline CDR1 reads SQVTM; CDR2 reads ANQGSEA. CDR3 size: 15 residues. Trimming stripped 6 bases from V and 1 base from J, with 19 bases between. CDR3 sequence reads: CSVGQAGTSSYEQYF. The DNA for the CDR3 is TGCAGCGTCGGACAGGCTGGGACTAGTTCCTACGAGCAGTACTTC.

The CDR3 reads CASSFFQGNYEQYF. Here the CDR3 DNA reads TGCGCCAGCAGCTTTTTTCAGGGGAACTACGAGCAGTACTTC. The rearrangement joins TRBV4-1 to TRBJ2-7; TRBD1 is a possible D gene (6 bases). In germline, CDR1 is MGHRA, CDR2 YSYEKL. V was pared by 5 bases and J by 3 bases, with 14 bases between. This CDR3 region has 14 residues.